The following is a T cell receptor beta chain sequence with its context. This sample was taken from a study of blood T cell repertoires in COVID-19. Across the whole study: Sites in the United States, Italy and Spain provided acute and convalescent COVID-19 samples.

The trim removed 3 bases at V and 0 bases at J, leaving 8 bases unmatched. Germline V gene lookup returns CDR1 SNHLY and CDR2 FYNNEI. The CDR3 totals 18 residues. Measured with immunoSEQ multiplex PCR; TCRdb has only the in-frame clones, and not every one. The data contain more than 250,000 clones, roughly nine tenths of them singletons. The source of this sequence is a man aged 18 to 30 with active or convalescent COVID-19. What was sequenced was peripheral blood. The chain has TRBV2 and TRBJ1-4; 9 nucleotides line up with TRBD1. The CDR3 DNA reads TGTGCCAGCAGTGATGGGACAGGGATCCCGACAACTAATGAAAAACTGTTTTTT. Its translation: CASSDGTGIPTTNEKLFF.